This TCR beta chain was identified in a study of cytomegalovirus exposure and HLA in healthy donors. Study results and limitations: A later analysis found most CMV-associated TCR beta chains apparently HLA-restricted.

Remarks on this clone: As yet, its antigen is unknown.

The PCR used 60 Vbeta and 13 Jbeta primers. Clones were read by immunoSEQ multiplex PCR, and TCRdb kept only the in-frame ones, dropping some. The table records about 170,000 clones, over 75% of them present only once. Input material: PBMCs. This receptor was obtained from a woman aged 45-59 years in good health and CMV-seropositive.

In DNA, the CDR3 is TGCGCCAGCAGCAGGGATAGCGGGTCTCCCAGGGAGACCCAGTACTTC. Residues: CASSRDSGSPRETQYF. The rearrangement links TRBV5-1 to TRBJ2-5; 7 bases agree with TRBD2. Germline trimming cut 4 bases from V and 5 bases from J; bases unmatched to any gene: 14. Germline CDR1 SGHRS, CDR2 YFSETQ. The CDR3 consists of 16 residues.